A single sample is the source of the 12 T cell receptor beta chains below, sequenced in a study of T cell changes during pregnancy in multiple sclerosis. Clones were sequenced by immunoSEQ multiplex PCR, and TCRdb holds only the in-frame ones, with some missing. This table holds approximately 13,000 clones, more than 85% found once. The source material was peripheral blood, sampled in the second trimester of pregnancy. The source is a female donor in good health, enrolled as a control in a pregnancy study.

This rearrangement joins TRBV20-1 to TRBJ2-1; TRBD1 aligns across 8 bases. The CDR3 spans 11 residues. Per germline, CDR1 DFQATT and CDR2 SNEGSKA (reference sequence). Trimming removed 7 bases from V and 7 bases from J; junction bases left unmatched: 3. For the CDR3, the DNA is TGCAGTGGACAGGGGAAGAATGAGCAGTTCTTC. It encodes CSGQGKNEQFF.

The V gene is TRBV19, the J gene TRBJ1-3; 7 positions agree with TRBD1. V shed 5 bases, J shed 0 bases, and the junction held 7 bases outside the gene matches. Germline assignment: CDR1 LNHDA and CDR2 SQIVND (reference sequence). This CDR3 contains 16 residues. The CDR3 protein is CASSPQDRFSGNTIYF. CDR3 DNA: TGTGCCAGTAGTCCCCAGGACAGGTTCTCTGGAAACACCATATATTTT.

J is TRBJ1-6 and V is TRBV27; D might be TRBD1 (6 bases). The CDR3 extends over 16 amino acids. In germline, CDR1 is MNHEY, CDR2 SMNVEV (reference sequence). The V gene lost 4 bases and the J gene lost 1 base, with 11 bases spanning the gap. The CDR3 nucleotides read TGTGCCAGCAGTTACAGGGACGGGTCCTATAATTCACCCCTCCACTTT. Amino acids: CASSYRDGSYNSPLHF.

The chain is built from TRBV27 and TRBJ1-1; D gene unclear. The CDR3 totals 14 residues. Germline-derived CDR1 and CDR2 are MNHEY and SMNVEV (reference sequence). Trimming shortened V by 5 bases and J by 0 bases, and 10 bases separated the two germline ends. The DNA for the CDR3 is TGTGCCAGCAGTGTGACTGTCCTGAACACTGAAGCTTTCTTT. Amino acid sequence: CASSVTVLNTEAFF.

The chain is built from TRBV19 and TRBJ1-1; no clear D gene. The CDR3 has 13 residues. Trimming cost V 4 bases and J 0 bases, with 6 bases left between them. Per the germline V gene, CDR1 is LNHDA and CDR2 is SQIVND (reference sequence). The CDR3 DNA reads TGTGCCAGTAGTACGGGTCTGAACACTGAAGCTTTCTTT. Protein product: CASSTGLNTEAFF.

The J gene is TRBJ2-2, the V gene TRBV2; weak D call: TRBD2 (6 bases). CDR3 size: 14 residues. Trimming left V 4 bases short and J 5 bases short, with 11 bases between. The germline CDR1 and CDR2 sequences are SNHLY and FYNNEI. CDR3 amino acids: CASSAYRETGELFF. For the CDR3, the DNA is TGTGCCAGCAGTGCTTATCGGGAGACCGGGGAGCTGTTTTTT. The variable domain in full, completed from reference TRBV2 and TRBJ2-2, reads EPEVTQTPSHQVTQMGQEVILRCVPISNHLYFYWYRQILGQKVEFLVSFYNNEISEKSEIFDDQFSVERPDGSNFTLKIRSTKLEDSAMYFCASSAYRETGELFFGEGSRLTVL.

The chain links TRBV5-1 to TRBJ1-1, with D tentatively TRBD1 (6 bases). Deletions cut 2 bases from V and 2 bases from J, with 10 bases between. The CDR3 spans 14 residues. Germline values: CDR1 SGHRS, CDR2 YFSETQ. CDR3 amino acids: CASSFGGPNTEAFF. CDR3 bases: TGCGCCAGCAGCTTCGGGGGGCCCAACACTGAAGCTTTCTTT. The whole variable domain, filled in from reference TRBV5-1 and TRBJ1-1, reads KAGVTQTPRYLIKTRGQQVTLSCSPISGHRSVSWYQQTPGQGLQFLFEYFSETQRNKGNFPGRFSGRQFSNSRSEMNVSTLELGDSALYLCASSFGGPNTEAFFGQGTRLTVV.

The chain couples TRBV7-7 to TRBJ2-2, with 11 nucleotides matching TRBD1. The J segment lost 5 bases and the V segment lost 2 bases, leaving 4 bases of the junction unmatched. The CDR3 is 16 residues long. Germline-derived CDR1 and CDR2 are SSHAT and FNYEAQ (reference sequence). CDR3 region: CASSLFGQGATGELFF. CDR3 in DNA: TGTGCCAGCAGCTTATTCGGACAGGGGGCGACCGGGGAGCTGTTTTTT. Complete variable domain (other parts from reference TRBV7-7 and TRBJ2-2): GAGVSQSPRYKVTKRGQDVTLRCDPISSHATLYWYQQALGQGPEFLTYFNYEAQPDKSGLPSDRFSAERPEGSISTLTIQRTEQRDSAMYRCASSLFGQGATGELFFGEGSRLTVL.

V gene TRBV20-1 combines with J gene TRBJ2-7; a weak D match, TRBD1 (5 bases). The CDR3 has 11 residues. Trimming took 6 bases from V and 7 from J, leaving 13 bases between them. Germline V lookup: CDR1 DFQATT, CDR2 SNEGSKA (reference sequence). CDR3 sequence: CSAILQGEQYF. CDR3 DNA: TGCAGTGCAATACTCCAGGGAGAGCAGTACTTC.

This chain uses TRBV5-1 with TRBJ2-1, with TRBD2 as a possible D gene (5 bases). This CDR3 contains 15 residues. Looked up from germline, CDR1 is SGHRS and CDR2 is YFSETQ. V lost 0 bases and J 2 bases, leaving 9 bases between the germline ends. The CDR3 sequence is CASSLAGETYNEQFF. The CDR3 DNA sequence: TGCGCCAGCAGCTTGGCCGGGGAGACCTACAATGAGCAGTTCTTC.

This chain links TRBV7-3 with TRBJ1-1, with D possibly TRBD1 on 6 matching bases. The length of the CDR3 is 15 residues. V was clipped by 2 bases and J by 1 base, with 11 bases between them. The germline gives CDR1 SGHTA, CDR2 FQGTGA. In DNA, the CDR3 is TGTGCCAGCAGCTTATTGGGGGCACAGAACACTGAAGCTTTCTTT. Translated: CASSLLGAQNTEAFF.

The J gene is TRBJ1-4, the V gene TRBV10-1, with 9 bases identical to TRBD1. This CDR3 is built from 13 residues. V lost 11 bases to trimming and J lost 8 bases; unmatched junction nucleotides: 9. Germline loops: CDR1 WNHNN, CDR2 SYGVQD (reference sequence). The chain's CDR3 is CAGPGQGDEKLFF. In nucleotides, the CDR3 is TGCGCCGGCCCGGGACAGGGAGACGAAAAACTGTTTTTT.